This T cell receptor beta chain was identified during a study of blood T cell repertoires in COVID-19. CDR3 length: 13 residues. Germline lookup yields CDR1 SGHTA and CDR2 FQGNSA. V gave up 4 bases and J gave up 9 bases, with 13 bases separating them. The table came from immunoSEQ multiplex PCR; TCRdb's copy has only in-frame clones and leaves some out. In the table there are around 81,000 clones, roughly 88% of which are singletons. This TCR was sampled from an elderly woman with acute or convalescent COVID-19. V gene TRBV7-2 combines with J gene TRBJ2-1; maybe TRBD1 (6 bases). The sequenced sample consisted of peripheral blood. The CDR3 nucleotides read TGTGCCAGCAGCTCCCACAGGGATGGTGAGCAGTTCTTC. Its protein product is CASSSHRDGEQFF.